The rows below give T cell receptor beta chains drawn from one sample of a study of T-cell memory formation after mild COVID-19. Using its own MiXCR run on the 5' RACE reads, TCRdb lists one record per CDR3 protein. The sample shows 140,000 or so distinct CDR3 sequences, around 14% of them seen only once. The sequenced sample consisted of PBMCs or a T cell subset sorted from them (not recorded which). The receptors originated from an adult woman who had mild COVID-19 (a few samples of this study predate the infection). Cell type and time point are not known. Both conserved end residues are part of each CDR3. D genes are given only for firm matches. For some rows the clone size is stated as once, few or many, or as a class when expanded; others skip it.

clone size | J gene | V gene | D gene | CDR3 DNA | CDR3 protein
many | TRBJ2-3 | TRBV28 | - | TGTGCCATCCCGCCAGGAGAGGTTTCCGATACGCAGTATTTT | CAIPPGEVSDTQYF
few | TRBJ1-1 | TRBV4-1 | TRBD1 | TGCGCCAGCAGCCATCAGGGGGCCACTGAAGCTTTCTTT | CASSHQGATEAFF
- | TRBJ2-7 | TRBV4-1 | TRBD1 | TGCGCCAGCAGCTATGGACAGGGGGAAGGGGAGCAGTACTTC | CASSYGQGEGEQYF
few | TRBJ1-1 | TRBV5-1 | - | TGCGCCAGCGGGATGACCGGACCCGGCCTTGGGACTGAAGCTTTCTTT | CASGMTGPGLGTEAFF
- | TRBJ2-1 | TRBV12-3/TRBV12-4 | - | TGTGCCAGCGGCCTTGGGGGGTCCTACAATGAGCAGTTCTTC | CASGLGGSYNEQFF
few | TRBJ2-7 | TRBV9 | - | TGTGCCAGCAGCCCGGGGGACAGAAAAAACGAGCAGTACTTC | CASSPGDRKNEQYF
few | TRBJ2-7 | TRBV15 | - | TGTGCCACCAGCAGAGAACGGGAGCCCAACTACGAGCAGTACTTC | CATSREREPNYEQYF
- | TRBJ2-7 | TRBV10-3 | TRBD1 | TGTGCCATCAGCACCGGGACAGTGACCTCCTACGAGCAGTACTTC | CAISTGTVTSYEQYF
few | TRBJ2-5 | TRBV5-8 | - | TGTGCCAGCAGCTTTGGACTCCTGTCGGAGACCCAGTACTTC | CASSFGLLSETQYF
few | TRBJ2-1 | TRBV7-8 | - | TGTGCCAGCAGCTTAGATAACGGGGGACCCTGGGATGAGCAGTTCTTC | CASSLDNGGPWDEQFF
few | TRBJ2-5 | TRBV12-3/TRBV12-4 | - | TGTGCCAGCAGCCAACATTGGGACCGAAGTCACCAAGAGACCCAGTACTTC | CASSQHWDRSHQETQYF
- | TRBJ2-3 | TRBV12-3/TRBV12-4 | TRBD2 | TGTGCCAGCAGTTTAACGGGGGGGCCCGATACGCAGTATTTT | CASSLTGGPDTQYF
- | TRBJ1-5 | TRBV30 | - | TGTGCCTGGAGTGTAGGGGCAGCCGAGCCCCAGCATTTT | CAWSVGAAEPQHF
- | TRBJ2-1 | TRBV11-2 | TRBD2 | TGTGCCAGCAGCTTAGGGGCAGCGGGAGGATATGAGCAGTTCTTC | CASSLGAAGGYEQFF
few | TRBJ1-1 | TRBV11-2 | - | TGTGCCAGCAGCTTCCCAAAAACAGGTCGGAACGATCAAGCTTTCTTT | CASSFPKTGRNDQAFF
many | TRBJ2-7 | TRBV7-6 | TRBD2 | TGTGCCAGCGGGATGGCGGGAGGGTCGCAGTACTTC | CASGMAGGSQYF
few | TRBJ1-1 | TRBV7-9 | - | TGTGCCAGCACCTCGAGCAGGGCGAGGACTGAAGCTTTCTTT | CASTSSRARTEAFF
few | TRBJ1-2 | TRBV25-1 | - | TGTGCCAGCAGTGAATCATGGCAGTTCGGGGGCTACACCTTC | CASSESWQFGGYTF